Listed here is a single TCR beta chain. The data derive from a study of shared T cell receptors in the human thymus. The V end lost 7 bases, the J end lost 3 bases, and 10 bases lay between the germline ends. The CDR3 runs 11 residues. CDR1 and CDR2 (germline): SQVTM, ANQGSEA. Repertoires were generated with immunoSEQ multiplex PCR, while TCRdb's copy carries only in-frame clones and drops some. The table records over 650,000 clones, about 89% of them present only once. In addition, the sample was reused for a study of human thymus T cells. Per that study: Thymus tissue for the work was resected from patients undergoing corrective heart surgery. Blood and thymic repertoires both appeared biased in V and J gene usage.

This sequence was found in a boy under two years old with a congenital heart defect. Specimen: thymocytes. This chain uses TRBV29-1 with TRBJ2-7, with D hard to call. CDR3 in amino acids: CSGLENYEQYF. The CDR3 DNA reads as TGCAGCGGGTTAGAGAACTACGAGCAGTACTTC.